Presented here are 9 T cell receptor beta chains from one specimen sequenced in a study of T cells in Graves' hyperthyroidism and ophthalmopathy. Amplification of TCR beta CDR3 regions used RNA as the template. TCR CDR3 regions were first amplified by RT-PCR with HTBI primers. TCRdb reprocessed the multiplex PCR reads with MiXCR, giving one entry per CDR3 protein. The table shows over 250,000 distinct CDR3 sequences, with approximately 15% occurring only once. Sequenced: blood. Every receptor here comes from a woman aged 60-70 years with Graves' ophthalmopathy.

This clonotype was found many times. The chain is built from TRBV4-2 and TRBJ1-2; a possible D gene is TRBD1 (6 bases). Germline CDR1 is LGHNA and CDR2 is YNFKEQ. CDR3 length equals 15 residues. The V end lost 1 base, the J end lost 6 bases, and 15 bases lay between the germline ends. CDR3 in DNA: TGTGCCAGCAGCCAAGCAGGTAACAGGGTGGATGGCTACACCTTC. Its translation: CASSQAGNRVDGYTF.

The sample holds a few counts of this clonotype. The chain is built from TRBV6-1 and TRBJ1-4; D gene uncertain. The germline V gene has CDR1 MNHNS and CDR2 SASEGT. V gave up 7 bases and J gave up 0 bases, with 6 bases separating them. The length of the CDR3 is 13 residues. CDR3 nucleotides: TGTGCCAGCAAGGGTGCAACTAATGAAAAACTGTTTTTT. Translating gives CASKGATNEKLFF.

Many counts were recorded for this clonotype. CDR3 in amino acids: CASSPPPPGGSYEQYF. The DNA of the CDR3 is TGCGCCAGCAGCCCACCACCACCGGGCGGAAGCTACGAGCAGTACTTC. The J gene is TRBJ2-7, the V gene TRBV4-1; D remains unclear. The germline gives CDR1 MGHRA, CDR2 YSYEKL. The ends were cut back, 4 bases at V and 3 bases at J, with 19 bases in the middle. The CDR3 extends over 16 amino acids.

This clonotype was counted only a few times. V usage is TRBV6-1 and J usage is TRBJ2-7, with 7 bases identical to TRBD1. This CDR3 comprises 16 residues. V shed 6 bases and J 4 bases; nucleotides not matched to a gene: 15. From germline, CDR1 is MNHNS and CDR2 SASEGT. The CDR3 DNA sequence: TGTGCCAGCAGGAGCTTCGTAAGGGGGCAAGGGTACGAGCAGTACTTC. It translates to CASRSFVRGQGYEQYF.

This clonotype occurred many times. This chain joins TRBV12-5 and TRBJ1-6; 12 positions agree with TRBD1. The CDR3 contains 16 residues. The germline CDR1 and CDR2 sequences are LGHNT and FRNRAP. J was trimmed by 13 bases and V by 2 bases; bases with no gene match: 9. CDR3 loop: CASGLPLGQGATPLHF. CDR3 nucleotide sequence: TGTGCTAGTGGTTTGCCACTGGGACAGGGGGCCACCCCCCTCCACTTT.

This clonotype has at least ten counts. CDR3 loop: CASSFSPGTSSEAFF. CDR3 coding DNA: TGTGCCAGCAGTTTCTCGCCCGGGACAAGCTCTGAAGCTTTCTTT. The gene calls are TRBV6-1 and TRBJ1-1, with a tentative D call TRBD1 (6 bases). Germline CDR1 and CDR2: MNHNS and SASEGT. CDR3 length: 15 amino acids. Deletions cut 5 bases from V and 6 bases from J, with 19 bases between.

The table lists this clonotype with a count of one. CDR3 sequence reads: CASSVTSVEQFF. CDR3 nucleotides: TGTGCCAGCAGTGTAACTAGCGTTGAGCAGTTCTTC. This chain links TRBV6-2 or TRBV6-3 with TRBJ2-1, with 7 bases aligning to TRBD2. CDR3 length: 12 amino acids. Germline-derived CDR1 and CDR2 are MNHEY and SVGEGT. V lost 5 bases to trimming and J lost 9 bases; unmatched junction nucleotides: 4.

This clonotype was recorded at least ten times. CDR3 loop: CASSRDRMNTEAFF. The CDR3 coding sequence is TGTGCCAGCAGTAGGGACAGAATGAACACTGAAGCTTTCTTT. The chain uses TRBV6-1 and TRBJ1-1; 7 nucleotides line up with TRBD1. The CDR3 is 14 amino acids. Germline V lookup: CDR1 MNHNS, CDR2 SASEGT. V was pared by 5 bases and J by 0 bases, with 3 bases of the junction left unmatched.

There are many counts of this clonotype. V usage is TRBV5-1 and J usage is TRBJ2-3, with D possibly TRBD1 on 7 matching bases. This CDR3 is built from 15 residues. V shed 0 bases and J shed 5 bases, with 13 bases lying between them. The germline V gene encodes CDR1 SGHRS and CDR2 YFSETQ. The CDR3 nucleotides read TGCGCCAGCAGCTTGGAAAGACAGGGAGGAGATACGCAGTATTTT. This translates into CASSLERQGGDTQYF.